This T cell receptor beta chain was profiled in a study of CD8+CD57+ T cells in acquired aplastic anemia. Profiles of TCR beta VDJ and CDR3 were generated from a genomic DNA template. MiXCR was run by TCRdb on the reads, yielding one entry per CDR3 protein. The repertoire holds about 160,000 distinct CDR3 sequences, with around half as singletons. This CDR3 is 15 amino acids long. Trimming at V came to 7 bases and at J to 1 base, leaving 5 bases not matched to a gene. Looked up from germline, CDR1 is LNHDA and CDR2 is SQIVND (reference sequence). By flow cytometry, patients selected for sequencing had shown an expansion of CD8+CD57+ cells. The enrolled patients all had severe acquired aplastic anemia. By the time of blood sampling, patients had still received no therapy. The sample holds many counts of this clonotype.

The receptor's source is a human donor with aplastic anemia. What was sequenced was sorted CD4+, CD8+, or CD8+CD57+ T cells (not recorded which) from PBMCs. J is TRBJ2-1 and V is TRBV19; 9 bases are shared with TRBD2. In nucleotides, the CDR3 is TGTGCCAGTAAGGTAGCGGGAGAGTCCTACAATGAGCAGTTCTTC. Protein product: CASKVAGESYNEQFF.